The next 4 T cell receptor beta chains were all read from a single sample in a study of blood T cell repertoires in COVID-19. Assay used: immunoSEQ multiplex PCR; TCRdb lists only in-frame clones, some missing. This table holds a few hundred thousand clones, 70% to 90% found once. Sequences were obtained from PBMCs or T cells enriched from blood (not recorded which). These receptors all stem from a woman in her 40s with acute COVID-19.

The rearrangement uses TRBV19 and TRBJ2-3; TRBD1 matches 11 bases. This CDR3 contains 16 residues. V lost 3 bases and J lost 4; bases outside the gene matches: 6. Per the germline V gene, CDR1 is LNHDA and CDR2 is SQIVND (reference sequence). The CDR3 loop is CASSISGTGGPDTQYF. The CDR3 nucleotides are TGTGCCAGTAGTATCTCCGGGACAGGGGGTCCAGATACGCAGTATTTT.

A single count supports this clone. This chain connects TRBV7-2 to TRBJ1-5; no reliable D call. This CDR3 region has 16 residues. From germline, CDR1 is SGHTA and CDR2 FQGNSA. The V end was cut by 0 bases, the J end by 5 bases, with 14 bases between. Written as DNA, the CDR3 is TGTGCCAGCAGCTTAGCGATCTCTGTCCGCGATCAGCCCCAGCATTTT. Translating it yields CASSLAISVRDQPQHF.

V usage is TRBV19 and J usage is TRBJ2-7; D may be TRBD1 (5 bases). Trimming removed 3 bases at V and 6 bases at J, with 12 bases between. Germline CDR1 LNHDA, CDR2 SQIVND (reference sequence). CDR3 length: 13 residues. The CDR3 region is CASSMERGFEQYF. CDR3 nucleotide sequence: TGTGCCAGTAGTATGGAAAGGGGCTTCGAGCAGTACTTC.

By frequency in the sample, this clone is medium-sized. The rearrangement joins TRBV18 to TRBJ2-2; 14 nucleotides line up with TRBD2. The CDR3 covers 20 residues. The ends lost 4 bases at V and 0 bases at J; junction bases unmatched: 10. Germline V CDR1 and CDR2: KGHSH, LQKENI. The CDR3 spells CASSQLPGLAGEANTGELFF. The DNA for the CDR3 is TGTGCCAGCTCACAACTACCGGGACTAGCGGGAGAGGCGAACACCGGGGAGCTGTTTTTT.